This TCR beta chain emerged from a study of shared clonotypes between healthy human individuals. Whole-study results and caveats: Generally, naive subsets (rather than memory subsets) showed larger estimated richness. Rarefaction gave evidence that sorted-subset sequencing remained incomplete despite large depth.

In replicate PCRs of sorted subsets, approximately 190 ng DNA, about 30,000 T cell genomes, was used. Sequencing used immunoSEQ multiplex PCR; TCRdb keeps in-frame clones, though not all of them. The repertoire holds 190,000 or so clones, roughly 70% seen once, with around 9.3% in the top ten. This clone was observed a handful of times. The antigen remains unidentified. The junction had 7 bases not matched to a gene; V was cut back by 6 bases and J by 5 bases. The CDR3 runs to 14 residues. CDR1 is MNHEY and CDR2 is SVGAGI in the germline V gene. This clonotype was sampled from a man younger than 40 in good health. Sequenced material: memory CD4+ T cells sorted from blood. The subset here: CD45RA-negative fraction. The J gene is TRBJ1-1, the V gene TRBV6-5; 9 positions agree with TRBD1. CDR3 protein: CASRKQGARTEAFF. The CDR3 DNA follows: TGTGCCAGCAGGAAACAGGGGGCGCGTACTGAAGCTTTCTTT.